This T cell receptor beta chain was sequenced for a study of response to subunit inactivated influenza vaccine. Using its own MiXCR run on the RT-PCR reads, TCRdb lists one record per CDR3 protein. The sample includes hundreds of thousands of distinct CDR3 sequences, 12% to 15% of them seen just once. Study-level points and caveats: That few new T cells are recruited by each seasonal influenza vaccination was the authors' suggestion.

Of note for this clonotype: Its cognate antigen is unknown.

V was clipped by 5 bases and J by 6 bases; unmatched bases: 8. There are 16 residues in the CDR3. Germline lookup yields CDR1 MNHEY and CDR2 SMNVEV (reference sequence). The V call is TRBV27, the J call TRBJ2-3; TRBD2 matches 13 bases. The material was PBMCs from blood, obtained 14 days before vaccination. The origin of this receptor is a man aged 45 to 65 who received an inactivated influenza vaccine. CDR3 in DNA: TGTGCCAGCAGTCGGAGACTAGCGGGGGGATTTGATACGCAGTATTTT. Translating gives CASSRRLAGGFDTQYF.